These T cell receptor beta chains were read from a single sample in a study of T cells after yellow fever vaccination. TCRdb called the 5' RACE reads again in MiXCR, with one record for every CDR3 protein. This sample yields hundreds of thousands of distinct CDR3 sequences, of which roughly 14% are seen a single time; more than 12% belongs to the top ten. This material consisted of PBMCs, taken on the day of the yellow fever booster vaccination. These receptor sequences come from a young man who received the YFV17D yellow fever vaccine. Both conserved end residues are part of each CDR3. Fields, in order: clone size, V gene, CDR3 protein. Size tells how often a clone was seen (once, few, many) or the class of an expanded clone, and some rows leave it out.

-,TRBV20-1,CSATTGSTRGADTQYF
few,TRBV5-4,CASSNAGTGGTGELFF
many,TRBV6-5,CASSYGARETQYF
-,TRBV7-2,CASSLALAGGDAGELFF
-,TRBV20-1,CSARVGGADTGELFF
few,TRBV14,CASSQDPRPTGELFF
-,TRBV14,CASSQFGRFGGTYEQYF
few,TRBV15,CATSRGRGPLYGYTF
-,TRBV7-9,CASSLAYRNQETQYF
-,TRBV20-1,CSASPDSPYEQYF
few,TRBV5-1,CASSPGLELGEQYF
few,TRBV20-1,CSARGALANSYEQYF
few,TRBV3-1,CASSQDGGLPPLEQYF
few,TRBV18,CASSQGTSGSGQFF
-,TRBV20-1,CSAEQFRIFRSYEQYF
-,TRBV15,CATSRGASGSYNEQFF
-,TRBV7-2,CASSPSPGQVETQYF
-,TRBV7-8,CASSLEPGTGNEETQYF
-,TRBV20-1,CSARIVSAGTRAYEQYF
-,TRBV7-9,CASSLRLALQETQYF
-,TRBV7-2,CASSDLGEQYF
-,TRBV6-5,CASSYWRGRNSPLHF
few,TRBV11-2,CASSLESEGRWRYNEQFF
-,TRBV25-1,CASSETGGLKTQYF
-,TRBV20-1,CSATRGSNEQFF
many,TRBV12-3/TRBV12-4,CASRMQGNTIYF
many,TRBV7-2,CASSPYPANTGELFF
few,TRBV5-1,CASSLSLSNTEAFF
-,TRBV11-1,CASSFGQHAKPIVSSYNEQFF
-,TRBV6-6,CASTREVWETQYF
-,TRBV7-6,CASSLVLGGETQYF
-,TRBV7-8,CASSWGGTEAGELFF
-,TRBV7-8,CASSLGVGGNNEQFF
-,TRBV5-5,CASSIEPGGPHF
-,TRBV5-1,CASSSGASGNTIYF
-,TRBV6-1,CASRIYTGRNEQFF
-,TRBV10-2,CASRPGTTWKFWTQYF
few,TRBV27,CASSLTRGQEAFF
-,TRBV6-5,CASSYSPGNTIYF